These 27 T cell receptor beta chains were all obtained from the same sample, sequenced in a study of CD8+ T cells in alopecia areata. Extracted RNA was reverse transcribed into cDNA, the sequencing template. Sequencing used immunoSEQ multiplex PCR; TCRdb keeps in-frame clones, though not all of them. The sample includes about 150,000 clones, around 50% seen only once; the top ten take around 7%. The sample was CD4+ T cells sorted from blood. These receptors originate from a human donor with alopecia areata.

The chain employs TRBV11-2 and TRBJ1-2; D not certain. The CDR3 consists of 14 residues. CDR1 and CDR2 from the germline V gene are SGHAT and FQNNGV. With 0 bases removed from V and 9 bases from J, the gap between germline ends came to 14 bases. The chain's CDR3 is CASSLELQYARYTF. The CDR3 nucleotides read TGTGCCAGCAGCTTAGAATTGCAGTATGCTCGCTACACCTTC.

The rearrangement links TRBV2 to TRBJ2-1; a possible D gene is TRBD1 (6 bases). The CDR3 runs 15 residues. Trimming removed 6 bases from V and 2 bases from J, with 14 bases in between. Germline loops: CDR1 SNHLY, CDR2 FYNNEI. CDR3 nucleotide sequence: TGTGCCAGCAGCGCGAGGGGGAGTGCCTACAATGAGCAGTTCTTC. Translation: CASSARGSAYNEQFF.

In this sample, this clone turned up a few times. The CDR3 region is CSVEDRSGSRELFF. The DNA of the CDR3 is TGCAGCGTTGAAGATAGGAGCGGGAGTCGGGAGCTGTTTTTT. The V gene is TRBV29-1, the J gene TRBJ2-2; 8 bases map to TRBD2. Germline loops: CDR1 SQVTM, CDR2 ANQGSEA. This CDR3 has 14 residues. The V segment lost 0 bases and the J segment 9 bases; nucleotides outside the gene matches: 6.

The rearrangement uses TRBV10-3 and TRBJ1-5; D might be TRBD1 (5 bases). The germline V and J ends were trimmed by 3 bases and 7 bases, with 13 bases remaining between them. The CDR3 contains 14 residues. CDR1 and CDR2 (germline): ENHRY, SYGVKD. The CDR3 nucleotides are TGTGCCATCAGTGAAGGGTCTGGGGACCAGCCCCAGCATTTT. Its translation: CAISEGSGDQPQHF.

The chain joins TRBV7-9 to TRBJ1-2; D is ambiguous. The CDR3 is made up of 8 amino acids. Trimming took off 5 bases at V and 12 bases at J, with 4 bases between the two ends. CDR1 is SEHNR and CDR2 is FQNEAQ in the germline V gene (reference sequence). In DNA, the CDR3 is TGTGCCAGCAGCCCAGACACCTTC. It translates to CASSPDTF.

This chain links TRBV30 with TRBJ2-7; no definite D call. The CDR3 totals 13 residues. Germline V gene sequence: CDR1 GTSNPN, CDR2 SVGIG (reference sequence). V was clipped by 2 bases and J by 9 bases, with 17 bases between them. The CDR3 nucleotides read TGTGCCTGGAGTTCAGGCCCCTCTACGGGGCAGTACTTC. As protein: CAWSSGPSTGQYF. The full variable domain, its missing parts supplied by reference TRBV30 and TRBJ2-7, is SQTIHQWPATLVQPVGSPLSLECTVEGTSNPNLYWYRQAAGRGLQLLFYSVGIGQISSEVPQNLSASRPQDRQFILSSKKLLLSDSGFYLCAWSSGPSTGQYFGPGTRLTVT.

CDR3 nucleotides: TGTGCCAGCAGCTTAGGGGTTGAGGAGACCCAGTACTTC. It yields the protein CASSLGVEETQYF. The chain links TRBV7-3 to TRBJ2-5, with unresolved D. Trimming removed 2 bases at V and 5 bases at J, with 9 bases between. From germline, CDR1 is SGHTA and CDR2 FQGTGA. This CDR3 spans 13 amino acids.

This clone was seen more than once but under ten times. The chain is built from TRBV7-9 and TRBJ1-5; 9 bases line up with TRBD1. The CDR3 runs 16 residues. With V trimmed by 1 base and J by 6 bases, 7 bases remained unmatched. Germline CDR1 SEHNR, CDR2 FQNEAQ (reference sequence). The DNA for the CDR3 is TGTGCCAGCAGCTTAGTTACAGGGGGCAGGGGTCAGCCCCAGCATTTT. Translating it yields CASSLVTGGRGQPQHF.

Concerning this clone: The junction differs from germline at one of its ends, possibly a read error. This rearrangement joins TRBV29-1 to TRBJ2-3, with 9 bases that match TRBD1. The CDR3 consists of 10 residues. Germline V gene lookup returns CDR1 SQVTM and CDR2 ANQGSEA. The CDR3 sequence is CSVDPGQGDF. In DNA form, the CDR3 reads TGCAGCGTTGATCCGGGACAGGGCGATTTT.

Regarding this clone: The junction departs from germline at one end; a sequencing error may be responsible. V is TRBV7-9 and J is TRBJ2-1; D unresolved. Germline V CDR1 and CDR2: SEHNR, FQNEAQ (reference sequence). The CDR3 is made up of 15 amino acids. CDR3 nucleotides: TGTGCCAGCAGCTTAGCGACCGGCTCCTTCAATGAGCAGTTCTTC. Protein product: CASSLATGSFNEQFF.

The gene calls are TRBV2 and TRBJ1-2; no definite D call. Germline loops: CDR1 SNHLY, CDR2 FYNNEI. Between the trimmed V and J ends, which lost 7 bases and 8 bases, there was a span of 14 bases. The CDR3 is made up of 12 amino acids. The CDR3 sequence: CASNEWHHGYTF. The CDR3 nucleotides are TGTGCCAGCAACGAATGGCATCACGGCTACACCTTC.

This clone has a handful of counts. This rearrangement joins TRBV9 to TRBJ2-6, with a tentative D call TRBD1 (5 bases). Germline assignment: CDR1 SGDLS and CDR2 YYNGEE. The CDR3 is 18 amino acids. Between the trimmed V and J ends, which lost 5 bases and 0 bases, there was a span of 18 bases. The CDR3 region is CASSPSLRAFSGANVLTF. The DNA of the CDR3 is TGTGCCAGCAGTCCTTCTCTCAGGGCCTTCTCTGGGGCCAACGTCCTGACTTTC.

This clone showed up just a few times. At one boundary the junction diverges from the germline segment, which might be a read error. The V and J genes are TRBV19 and TRBJ2-3, with 11 positions matching TRBD2. Germline-derived CDR1 and CDR2 are LNHDA and SQIVND (reference sequence). CDR3 length: 13 amino acids. The CDR3, as DNA: TGTGCCAGTAGTATATCCCCACTAGCGGGAGCGAATTTT. Residues: CASSISPLAGANF.

With regard to this clone: Other DNA sequences of this sample code for an identical CDR3. The chain employs TRBV9 and TRBJ2-6; D is unresolved. Trimming stripped 0 bases from V and 3 bases from J, with 4 bases between. Germline V gene lookup returns CDR1 SGDLS and CDR2 YYNGEE. CDR3 length: 14 residues. CDR3 sequence reads: CASSVASGANVLTF. DNA of the CDR3: TGTGCCAGCAGCGTAGCGAGTGGGGCCAACGTCCTGACTTTC.

The V gene is TRBV5-1, the J gene TRBJ2-1; D gene ambiguous. Per germline, CDR1 SGHRS and CDR2 YFSETQ. Trimming stripped 0 bases from V and 5 bases from J, with 6 bases between. The length of the CDR3 is 13 residues. The CDR3 loop reads CASSLDWNNEQFF. The CDR3 DNA reads as TGCGCCAGCAGCTTGGATTGGAACAATGAGCAGTTCTTC.

The chain links TRBV4-1 to TRBJ2-6; D unclear. The CDR3 totals 17 residues. Trimming removed 8 bases from V and 4 bases from J, with 21 bases in between. From germline, CDR1 is MGHRA and CDR2 YSYEKL. The CDR3 region is CASQEWRGGIGANVLTF. The CDR3 DNA is TGCGCCAGCCAAGAATGGCGCGGCGGCATAGGGGCCAACGTCCTGACTTTC.

The gene calls are TRBV6-5 and TRBJ1-3, with 7 bases identical to TRBD1. This CDR3 region has 16 residues. Germline CDR1 and CDR2: MNHEY and SVGAGI. The V gene end was trimmed by 0 bases and the J gene end by 4 bases; junction bases not matched to a gene: 6. CDR3 residues: CASSYSRQGSGNTIYF. In DNA form, the CDR3 reads TGTGCCAGCAGTTACTCGAGACAGGGATCCGGAAACACCATATATTTT.

V usage is TRBV29-1 and J usage is TRBJ1-4; no firm D call. Germline values: CDR1 SQVTM, CDR2 ANQGSEA. Trimming pared 7 bases from V and 8 bases from J, leaving 14 bases between. The CDR3 is 12 amino acids. In nucleotides, the CDR3 is TGCAGCGGCGCAGAGGCCGCAGAAAAACTGTTTTTT. Its translation is CSGAEAAEKLFF.

This rearrangement joins TRBV21-1 to TRBJ2-7; the table's D call TRBD2 went unverified against the DNA. TRBV21-1 is deemed a pseudogene. The CDR3 is made up of 16 amino acids. As DNA, the CDR3 is TGTGCCAGCAGCAATGGGAGGGACATTCCTTCCTACGAGCAGTACTTC. It yields the protein CASSNGRDIPSYEQYF.

This clone was seen only a few times. This chain uses TRBV2 with TRBJ1-1, with TRBD1 matching 8 bases. The V gene's germline CDR1 is SNHLY and CDR2 FYNNEI. V dropped 6 bases and J dropped 5; count of bases not matched to a gene: 2. CDR3 size: 12 residues. For the CDR3, the DNA is TGTGCCAGCAGGACAGGGGTAACTGAAGCTTTCTTT. Protein product: CASRTGVTEAFF.

V gene TRBV29-1 combines with J gene TRBJ2-3; D may be TRBD2 (5 bases). Trimming removed 5 bases from V and 10 bases from J, with 13 bases in between. This CDR3 has 11 amino acids. Looked up from germline, CDR1 is SQVTM and CDR2 is ANQGSEA. This CDR3 reads CSVWDRGSQYF. CDR3 bases: TGCAGCGTTTGGGATCGGGGTTCGCAGTATTTT.

This clone has more than one count but fewer than ten. CDR3 sequence (DNA): TGTGCCAGCAGCCCGACAGGGGAAGAGACCCAGTACTTC. It encodes CASSPTGEETQYF. This rearrangement joins TRBV7-9 to TRBJ2-5; 8 bases are shared with TRBD1. Germline lookup yields CDR1 SEHNR and CDR2 FQNEAQ (reference sequence). This CDR3 comprises 13 residues. V was clipped by 5 bases and J by 3 bases; unmatched bases: 2. Together with reference TRBV7-9 and TRBJ2-5, the CDR3 gives the full variable domain: DTGVSQNPRHKITKRGQNVTFRCDPISEHNRLYWYRQTLGQGPEFLTYFQNEAQLEKSRLLSDRFSAERPKGSFSTLEIQRTEQGDSAMYLCASSPTGEETQYFGPGTRLLVL.

J is TRBJ2-1 and V is TRBV6-1, with unresolved D. The V gene lost 2 bases and the J gene lost 9 bases, with 5 bases spanning the gap. The CDR3 is 11 residues long. Per germline, CDR1 MNHNS and CDR2 SASEGT. The DNA of the CDR3 is TGTGCCAGCAGTGAAAGGTGTGAGCAGTTCTTC. Residues: CASSERCEQFF.

The rearrangement joins TRBV5-6 to TRBJ2-2; D is undetermined. Germline CDR1 SGHDT, CDR2 YYEEEE. V was trimmed by 4 bases and J by 5 bases, leaving 12 bases between them. There are 14 residues in the CDR3. The CDR3 region has the DNA TGTGCCAGCAGCCCCGATCCGGGTACCGGGGAGCTGTTTTTT. Translated, it gives CASSPDPGTGELFF.

The chain has TRBV29-1 and TRBJ1-2; D unclear. Germline values: CDR1 SQVTM, CDR2 ANQGSEA. The CDR3 runs 14 residues. CDR3 DNA sequence: TGCACCATCGCGACCCGGGCCGCCCCTAAGGGCTACACCTTC. The encoded protein is CTIATRAAPKGYTF.

The CDR3 region is CSPRDGGSTTYEQYF. In nucleotides, the CDR3 is TGCAGCCCCCGGGACGGTGGGAGCACAACCTACGAGCAGTACTTC. The chain is built from TRBV29-1 and TRBJ2-7; D tentatively fits TRBD1 or TRBD2 (5 bases each). Germline values: CDR1 SQVTM, CDR2 ANQGSEA. The CDR3 spans 15 residues. V gave up 8 bases and J gave up 2 bases, with 22 bases separating them.

This chain connects TRBV6-6 to TRBJ1-5, with D possibly TRBD1 on 6 matching bases. V lost 6 bases and J 10 bases, leaving 19 bases between the germline ends. The CDR3 spans 14 residues. The V gene's germline CDR1 is MNHNY and CDR2 SVGAGI (reference sequence). This CDR3 is CASSPRDTAEPQHF. CDR3 bases: TGTGCCAGCAGCCCCCGGGACACGGCGGAACCCCAGCATTTT.